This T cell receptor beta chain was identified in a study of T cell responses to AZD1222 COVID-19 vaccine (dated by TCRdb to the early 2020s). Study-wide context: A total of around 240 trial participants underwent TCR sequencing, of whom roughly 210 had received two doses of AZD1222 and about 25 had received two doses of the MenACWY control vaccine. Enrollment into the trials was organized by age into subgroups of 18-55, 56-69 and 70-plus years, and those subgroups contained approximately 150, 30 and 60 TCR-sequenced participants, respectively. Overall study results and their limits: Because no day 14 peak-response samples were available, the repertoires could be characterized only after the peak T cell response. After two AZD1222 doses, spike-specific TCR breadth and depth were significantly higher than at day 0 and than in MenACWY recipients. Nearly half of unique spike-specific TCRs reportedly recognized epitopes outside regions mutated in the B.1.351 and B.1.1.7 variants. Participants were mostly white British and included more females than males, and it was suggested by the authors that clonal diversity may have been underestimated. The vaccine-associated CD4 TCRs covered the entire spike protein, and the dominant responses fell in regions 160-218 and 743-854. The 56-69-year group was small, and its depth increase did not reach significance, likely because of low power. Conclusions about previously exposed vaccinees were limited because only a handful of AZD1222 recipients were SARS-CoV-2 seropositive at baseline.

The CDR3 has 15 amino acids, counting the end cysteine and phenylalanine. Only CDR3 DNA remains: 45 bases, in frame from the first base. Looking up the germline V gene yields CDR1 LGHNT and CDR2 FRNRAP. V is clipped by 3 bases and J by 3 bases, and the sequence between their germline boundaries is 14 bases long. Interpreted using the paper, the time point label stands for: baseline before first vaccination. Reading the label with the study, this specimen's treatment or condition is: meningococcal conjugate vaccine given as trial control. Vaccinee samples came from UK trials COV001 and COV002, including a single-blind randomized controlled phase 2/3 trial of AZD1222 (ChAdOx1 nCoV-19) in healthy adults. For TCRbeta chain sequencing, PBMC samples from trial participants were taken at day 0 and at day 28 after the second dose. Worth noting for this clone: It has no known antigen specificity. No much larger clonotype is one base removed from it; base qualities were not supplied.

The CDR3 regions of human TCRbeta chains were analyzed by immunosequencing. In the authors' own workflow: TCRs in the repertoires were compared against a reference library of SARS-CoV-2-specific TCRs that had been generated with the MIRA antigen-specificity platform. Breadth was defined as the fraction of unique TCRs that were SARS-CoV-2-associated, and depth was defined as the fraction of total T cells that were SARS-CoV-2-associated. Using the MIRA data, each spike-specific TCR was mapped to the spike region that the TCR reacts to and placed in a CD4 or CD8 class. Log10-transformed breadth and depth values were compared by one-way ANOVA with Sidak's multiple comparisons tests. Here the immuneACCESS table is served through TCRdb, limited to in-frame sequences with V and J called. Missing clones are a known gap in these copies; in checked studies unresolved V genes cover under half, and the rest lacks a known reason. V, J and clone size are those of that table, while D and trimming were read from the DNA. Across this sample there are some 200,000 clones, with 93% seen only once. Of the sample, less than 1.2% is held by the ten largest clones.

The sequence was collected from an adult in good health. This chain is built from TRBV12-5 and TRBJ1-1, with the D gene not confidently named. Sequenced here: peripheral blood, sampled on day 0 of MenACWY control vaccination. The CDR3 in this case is CASGLPLIGHTEAFF. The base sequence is TGTGCTAGTGGTTTACCATTAATTGGACACACTGAAGCTTTCTTT.